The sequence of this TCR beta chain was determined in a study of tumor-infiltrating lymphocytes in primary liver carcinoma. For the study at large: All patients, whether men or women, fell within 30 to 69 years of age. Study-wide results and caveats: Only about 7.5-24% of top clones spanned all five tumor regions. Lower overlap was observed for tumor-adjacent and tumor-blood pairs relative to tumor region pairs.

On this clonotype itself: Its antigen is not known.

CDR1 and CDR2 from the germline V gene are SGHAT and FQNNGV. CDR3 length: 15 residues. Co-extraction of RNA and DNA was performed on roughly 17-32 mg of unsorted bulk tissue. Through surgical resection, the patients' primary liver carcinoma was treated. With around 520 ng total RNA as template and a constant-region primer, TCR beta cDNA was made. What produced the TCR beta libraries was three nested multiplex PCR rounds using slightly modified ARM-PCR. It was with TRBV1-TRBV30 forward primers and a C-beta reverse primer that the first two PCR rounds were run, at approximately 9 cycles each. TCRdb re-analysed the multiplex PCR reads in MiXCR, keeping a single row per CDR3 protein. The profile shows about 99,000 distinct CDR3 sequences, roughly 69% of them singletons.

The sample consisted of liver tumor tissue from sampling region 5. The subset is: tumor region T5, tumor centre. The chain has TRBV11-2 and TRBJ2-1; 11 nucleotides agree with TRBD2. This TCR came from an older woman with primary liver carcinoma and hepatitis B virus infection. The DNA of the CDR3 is TGTCCAAGTAGCTTAGGGACTAGCGGTTACAATGAGCAGTTCTTC. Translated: CPSSLGTSGYNEQFF.